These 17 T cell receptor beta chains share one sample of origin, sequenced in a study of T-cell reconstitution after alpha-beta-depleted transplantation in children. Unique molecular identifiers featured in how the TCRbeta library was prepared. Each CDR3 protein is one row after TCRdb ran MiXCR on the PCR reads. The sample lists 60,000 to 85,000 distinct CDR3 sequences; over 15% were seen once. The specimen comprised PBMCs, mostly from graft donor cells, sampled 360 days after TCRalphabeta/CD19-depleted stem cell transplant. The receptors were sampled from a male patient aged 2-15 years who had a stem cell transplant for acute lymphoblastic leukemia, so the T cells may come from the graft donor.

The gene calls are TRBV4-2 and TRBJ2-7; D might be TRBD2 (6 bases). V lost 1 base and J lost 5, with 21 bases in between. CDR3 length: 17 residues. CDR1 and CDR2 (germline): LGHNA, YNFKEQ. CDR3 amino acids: CASSQASGTFKNHEQYF. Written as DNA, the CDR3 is TGTGCCAGCAGCCAAGCCTCCGGGACTTTCAAGAACCACGAGCAGTACTTC.

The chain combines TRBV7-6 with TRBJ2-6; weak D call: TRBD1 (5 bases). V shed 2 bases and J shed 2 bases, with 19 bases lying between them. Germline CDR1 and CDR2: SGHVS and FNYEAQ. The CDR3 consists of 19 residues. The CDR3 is CASSLRGRVQIPGANVLTF. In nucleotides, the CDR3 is TGTGCCAGCAGCTTAAGGGGCAGGGTCCAAATCCCTGGGGCCAACGTCCTGACTTTC. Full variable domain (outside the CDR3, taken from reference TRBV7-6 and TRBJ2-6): GAGVSQSPRYKVTKRGQDVALRCDPISGHVSLYWYRQALGQGPEFLTYFNYEAQQDKSGLPNDRFSAERPEGSISTLTIQRTEQRDSAMYRCASSLRGRVQIPGANVLTFGAGSRLTVL.

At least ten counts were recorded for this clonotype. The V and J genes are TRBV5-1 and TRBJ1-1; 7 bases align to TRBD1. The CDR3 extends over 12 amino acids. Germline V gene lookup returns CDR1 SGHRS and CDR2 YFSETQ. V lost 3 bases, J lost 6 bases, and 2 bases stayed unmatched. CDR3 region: CASSSQGSEAFF. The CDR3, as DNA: TGCGCCAGCAGCTCACAGGGGTCTGAAGCTTTCTTT.

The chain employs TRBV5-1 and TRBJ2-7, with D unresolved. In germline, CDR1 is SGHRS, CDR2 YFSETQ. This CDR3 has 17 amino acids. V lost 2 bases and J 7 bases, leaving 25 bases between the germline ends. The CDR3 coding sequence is TGCGCCAGCAGCTTTAGACTCGCCCCCAATCAGCCAGGAGAGCAGTACTTC. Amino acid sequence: CASSFRLAPNQPGEQYF.

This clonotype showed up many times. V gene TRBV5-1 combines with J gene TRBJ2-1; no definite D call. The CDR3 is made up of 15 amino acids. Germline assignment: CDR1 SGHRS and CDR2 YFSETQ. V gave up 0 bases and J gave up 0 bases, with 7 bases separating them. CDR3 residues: CASSLASGSYNEQFF. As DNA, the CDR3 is TGCGCCAGCAGCTTGGCCTCGGGCTCCTACAATGAGCAGTTCTTC.

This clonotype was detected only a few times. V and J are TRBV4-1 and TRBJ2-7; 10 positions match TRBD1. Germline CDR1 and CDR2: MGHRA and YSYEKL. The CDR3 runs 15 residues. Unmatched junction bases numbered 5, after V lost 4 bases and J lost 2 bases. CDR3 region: CASSPRQGAPYEQYF. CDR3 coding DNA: TGCGCCAGCAGCCCGAGACAGGGGGCCCCCTACGAGCAGTACTTC.

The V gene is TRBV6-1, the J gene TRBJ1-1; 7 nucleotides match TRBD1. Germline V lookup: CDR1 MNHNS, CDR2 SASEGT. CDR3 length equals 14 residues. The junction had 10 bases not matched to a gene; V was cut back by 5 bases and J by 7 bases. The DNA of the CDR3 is TGTGCCAGCAGTAGCGGACAGGCTTACATTGAAGCTTTCTTT. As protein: CASSSGQAYIEAFF.

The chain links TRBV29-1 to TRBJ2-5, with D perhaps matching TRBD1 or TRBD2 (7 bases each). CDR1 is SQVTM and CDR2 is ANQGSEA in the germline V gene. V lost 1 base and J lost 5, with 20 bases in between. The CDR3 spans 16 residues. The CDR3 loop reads CSVEGPGGAGRETQYF. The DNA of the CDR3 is TGCAGCGTTGAAGGCCCAGGGGGGGCAGGAAGGGAGACCCAGTACTTC.

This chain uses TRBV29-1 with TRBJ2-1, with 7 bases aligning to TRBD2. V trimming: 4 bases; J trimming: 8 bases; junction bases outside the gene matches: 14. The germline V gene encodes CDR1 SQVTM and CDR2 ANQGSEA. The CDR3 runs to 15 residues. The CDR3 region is CSVGYRTRHGDEQFF. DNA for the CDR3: TGCAGCGTTGGATACCGGACTAGGCATGGGGATGAGCAGTTCTTC.

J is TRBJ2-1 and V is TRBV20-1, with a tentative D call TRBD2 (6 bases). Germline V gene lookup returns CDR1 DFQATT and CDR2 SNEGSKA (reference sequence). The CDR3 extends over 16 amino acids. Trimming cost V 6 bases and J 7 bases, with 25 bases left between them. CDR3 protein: CSAGKLASSWGNEQFF. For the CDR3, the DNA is TGCAGTGCGGGGAAGCTAGCGTCCTCTTGGGGTAATGAGCAGTTCTTC.

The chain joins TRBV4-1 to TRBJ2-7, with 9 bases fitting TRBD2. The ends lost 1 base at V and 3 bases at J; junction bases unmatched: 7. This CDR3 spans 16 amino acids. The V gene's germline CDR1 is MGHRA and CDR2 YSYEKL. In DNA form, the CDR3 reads TGCGCCAGCAGCCAAGGTAGCGGGAGAGTCCTCTACGAGCAGTACTTC. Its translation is CASSQGSGRVLYEQYF.

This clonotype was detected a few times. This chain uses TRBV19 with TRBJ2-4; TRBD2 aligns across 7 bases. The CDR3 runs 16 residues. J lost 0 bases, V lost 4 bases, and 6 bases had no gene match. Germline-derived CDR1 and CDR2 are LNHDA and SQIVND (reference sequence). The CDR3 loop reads CASSTFAGVAKNIQYF. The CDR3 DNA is TGTGCCAGTAGTACCTTTGCGGGGGTAGCCAAAAACATTCAGTACTTC.

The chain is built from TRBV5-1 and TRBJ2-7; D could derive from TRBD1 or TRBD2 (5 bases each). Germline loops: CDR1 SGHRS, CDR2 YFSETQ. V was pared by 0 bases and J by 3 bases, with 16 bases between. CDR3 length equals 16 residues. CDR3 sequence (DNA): TGCGCCAGCAGCTTGGGGCAGGGAGTAGTGCGCTACGAGCAGTACTTC. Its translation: CASSLGQGVVRYEQYF.

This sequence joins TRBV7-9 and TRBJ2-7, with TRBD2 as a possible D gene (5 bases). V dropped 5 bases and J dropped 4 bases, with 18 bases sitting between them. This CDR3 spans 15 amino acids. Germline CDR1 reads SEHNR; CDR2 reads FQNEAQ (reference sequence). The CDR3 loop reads CASSPILVSGYEQYF. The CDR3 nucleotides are TGTGCCAGCAGCCCTATCCTAGTATCGGGATACGAGCAGTACTTC.

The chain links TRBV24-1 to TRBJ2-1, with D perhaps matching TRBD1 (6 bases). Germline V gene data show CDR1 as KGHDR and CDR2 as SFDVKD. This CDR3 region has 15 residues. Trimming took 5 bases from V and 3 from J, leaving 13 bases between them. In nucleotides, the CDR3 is TGTGCCACCAGTGGTGGGACACAAAACTACAATGAGCAGTTCTTC. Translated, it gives CATSGGTQNYNEQFF.

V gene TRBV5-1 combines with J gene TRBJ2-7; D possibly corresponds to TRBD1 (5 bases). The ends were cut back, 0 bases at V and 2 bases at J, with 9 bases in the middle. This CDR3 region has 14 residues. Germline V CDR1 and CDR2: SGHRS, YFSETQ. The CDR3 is CASSLARGAYEQYF. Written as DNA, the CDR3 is TGCGCCAGCAGCTTGGCTAGGGGCGCCTACGAGCAGTACTTC.

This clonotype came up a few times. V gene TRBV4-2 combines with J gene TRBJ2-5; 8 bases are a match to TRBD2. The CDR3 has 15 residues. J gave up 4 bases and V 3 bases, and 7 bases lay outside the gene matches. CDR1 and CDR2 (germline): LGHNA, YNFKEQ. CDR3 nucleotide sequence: TGTGCCAGCAGCCACCCGGGACTAGGAGGAGAGACCCAGTACTTC. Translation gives CASSHPGLGGETQYF.